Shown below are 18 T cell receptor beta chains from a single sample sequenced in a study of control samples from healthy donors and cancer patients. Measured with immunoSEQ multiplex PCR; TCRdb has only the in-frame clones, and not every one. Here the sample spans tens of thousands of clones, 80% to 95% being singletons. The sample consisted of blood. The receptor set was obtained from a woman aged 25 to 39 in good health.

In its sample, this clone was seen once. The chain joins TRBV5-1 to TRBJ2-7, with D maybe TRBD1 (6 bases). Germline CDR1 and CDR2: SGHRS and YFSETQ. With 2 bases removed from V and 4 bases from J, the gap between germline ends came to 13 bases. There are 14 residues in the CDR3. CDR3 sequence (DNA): TGCGCCAGCAGCTTACAAGGACAGAAATACGAGCAGTACTTC. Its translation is CASSLQGQKYEQYF. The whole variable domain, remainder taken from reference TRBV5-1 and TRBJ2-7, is KAGVTQTPRYLIKTRGQQVTLSCSPISGHRSVSWYQQTPGQGLQFLFEYFSETQRNKGNFPGRFSGRQFSNSRSEMNVSTLELGDSALYLCASSLQGQKYEQYFGPGTRLTVT.

The CDR3: CASSLRDRKSYEQYF. DNA for the CDR3: TGTGCCAGCTCACTTAGGGACAGGAAGTCCTACGAGCAGTACTTC. The chain uses TRBV18 and TRBJ2-7; 8 positions agree with TRBD1. Germline CDR1 is KGHSH and CDR2 is LQKENI. This CDR3 spans 15 amino acids. J was trimmed by 1 base and V by 4 bases; bases with no gene match: 6.

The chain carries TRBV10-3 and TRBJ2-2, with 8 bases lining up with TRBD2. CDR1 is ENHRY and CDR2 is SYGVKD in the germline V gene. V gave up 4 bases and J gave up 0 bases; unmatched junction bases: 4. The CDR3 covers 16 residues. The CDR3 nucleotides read TGTGCCATCAGTGGACATAGCGGGACGAACACCGGGGAGCTGTTTTTT. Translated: CAISGHSGTNTGELFF.

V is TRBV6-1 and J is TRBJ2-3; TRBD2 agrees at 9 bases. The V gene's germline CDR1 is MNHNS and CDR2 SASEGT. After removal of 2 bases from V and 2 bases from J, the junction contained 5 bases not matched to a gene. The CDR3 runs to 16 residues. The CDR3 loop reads CASSESLAGPTDTQYF. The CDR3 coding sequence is TGTGCCAGCAGTGAATCTCTAGCGGGACCCACAGATACGCAGTATTTT.

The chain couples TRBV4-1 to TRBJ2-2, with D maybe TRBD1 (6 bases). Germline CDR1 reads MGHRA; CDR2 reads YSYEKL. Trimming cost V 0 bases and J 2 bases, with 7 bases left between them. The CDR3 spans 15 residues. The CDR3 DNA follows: TGCGCCAGCAGCCAAGACAGGGGAAACACCGGGGAGCTGTTTTTT. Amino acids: CASSQDRGNTGELFF.

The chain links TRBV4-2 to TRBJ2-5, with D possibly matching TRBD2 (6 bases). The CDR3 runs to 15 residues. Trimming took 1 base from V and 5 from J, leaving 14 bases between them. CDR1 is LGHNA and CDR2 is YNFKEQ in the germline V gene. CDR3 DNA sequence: TGTGCCAGCAGCCAAGTAGGCGGGATATCGGAGACCCAGTACTTC. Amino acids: CASSQVGGISETQYF.

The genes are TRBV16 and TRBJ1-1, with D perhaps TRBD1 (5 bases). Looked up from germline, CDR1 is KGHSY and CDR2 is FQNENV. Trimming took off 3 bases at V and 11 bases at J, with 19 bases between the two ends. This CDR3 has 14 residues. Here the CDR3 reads CASSHGTAHLEAFF. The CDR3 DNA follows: TGTGCCAGCAGCCACGGGACGGCCCACTTGGAGGCTTTCTTT.

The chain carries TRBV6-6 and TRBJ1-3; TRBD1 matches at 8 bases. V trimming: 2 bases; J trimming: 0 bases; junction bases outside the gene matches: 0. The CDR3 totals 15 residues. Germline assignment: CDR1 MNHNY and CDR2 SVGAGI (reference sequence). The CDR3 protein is CASSYGTGSGNTIYF. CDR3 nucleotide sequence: TGTGCCAGCAGTTACGGGACAGGCTCTGGAAACACCATATATTTT.

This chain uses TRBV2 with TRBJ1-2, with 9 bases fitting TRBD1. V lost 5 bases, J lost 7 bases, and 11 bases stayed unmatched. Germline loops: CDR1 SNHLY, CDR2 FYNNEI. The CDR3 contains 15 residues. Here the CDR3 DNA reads TGTGCCAGCAGTCCCAGACCGGGACAGGGAGGTGGCTACACCTTC. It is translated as CASSPRPGQGGGYTF. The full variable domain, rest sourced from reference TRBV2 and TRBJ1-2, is EPEVTQTPSHQVTQMGQEVILRCVPISNHLYFYWYRQILGQKVEFLVSFYNNEISEKSEIFDDQFSVERPDGSNFTLKIRSTKLEDSAMYFCASSPRPGQGGGYTFGSGTRLTVV.

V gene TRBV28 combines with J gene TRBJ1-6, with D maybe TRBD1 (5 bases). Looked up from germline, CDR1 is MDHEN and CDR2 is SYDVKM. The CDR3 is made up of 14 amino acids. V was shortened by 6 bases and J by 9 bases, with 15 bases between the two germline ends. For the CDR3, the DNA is TGTGCCAGCAGCTGGGGCAGGGAGCGTTCACCCCTCCACTTT. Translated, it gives CASSWGRERSPLHF. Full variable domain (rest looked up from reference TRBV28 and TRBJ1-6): DVKVTQSSRYLVKRTGEKVFLECVQDMDHENMFWYRQDPGLGLRLIYFSYDVKMKEKGDIPEGYSVSREKKERFSLILESASTNQTSMYLCASSWGRERSPLHFGNGTRLTVT.

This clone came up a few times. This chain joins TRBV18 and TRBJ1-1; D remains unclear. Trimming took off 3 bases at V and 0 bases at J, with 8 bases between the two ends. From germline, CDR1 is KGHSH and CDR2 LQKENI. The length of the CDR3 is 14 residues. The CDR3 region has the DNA TGTGCCAGCTCACCCCGGGCTATGAACACTGAAGCTTTCTTT. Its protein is CASSPRAMNTEAFF. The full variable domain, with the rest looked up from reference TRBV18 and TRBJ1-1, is NAGVMQNPRHLVRRRGQEARLRCSPMKGHSHVYWYRQLPEEGLKFMVYLQKENIIDESGMPKERFSAEFPKEGPSILRIQQVVRGDSAAYFCASSPRAMNTEAFFGQGTRLTVV.

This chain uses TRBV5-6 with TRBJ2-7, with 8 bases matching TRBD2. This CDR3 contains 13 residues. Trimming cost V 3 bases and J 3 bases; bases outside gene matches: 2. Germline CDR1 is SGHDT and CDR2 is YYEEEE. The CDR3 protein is CASSSGLDYEQYF. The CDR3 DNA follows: TGTGCCAGCAGCTCGGGACTAGACTACGAGCAGTACTTC.

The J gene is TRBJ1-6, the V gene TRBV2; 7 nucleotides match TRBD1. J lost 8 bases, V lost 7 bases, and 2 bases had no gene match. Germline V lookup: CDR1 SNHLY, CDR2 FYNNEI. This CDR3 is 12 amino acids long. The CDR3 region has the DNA TGTGCCAGCACGCAGGGGGATTCACCCCTCCACTTT. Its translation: CASTQGDSPLHF.

CDR3 sequence reads: CASSQGGGYSNQPQHF. CDR3 DNA sequence: TGTGCCAGCAGCCAAGGAGGGGGTTATAGCAATCAGCCCCAGCATTTT. This chain connects TRBV3-1 (or the pseudogene TRBV3-2) to TRBJ1-5; D may be TRBD1 (6 bases). CDR1 is LGHDT and CDR2 is YNNKEL in the germline V gene (reference sequence). The V gene lost 1 base and the J gene lost 0 bases, with 10 bases spanning the gap. The CDR3 totals 16 residues.

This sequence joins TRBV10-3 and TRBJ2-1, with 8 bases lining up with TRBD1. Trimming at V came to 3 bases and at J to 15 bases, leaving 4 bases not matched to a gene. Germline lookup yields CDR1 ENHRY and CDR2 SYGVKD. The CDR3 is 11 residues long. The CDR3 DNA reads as TGTGCCATCAGTGAACAGGGGGTGTCGTTCTTC. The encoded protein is CAISEQGVSFF.

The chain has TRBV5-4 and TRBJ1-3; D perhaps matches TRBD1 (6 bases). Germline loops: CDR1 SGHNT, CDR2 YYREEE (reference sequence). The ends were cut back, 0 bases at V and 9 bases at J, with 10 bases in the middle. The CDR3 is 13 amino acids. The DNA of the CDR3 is TGTGCCAGCAGCTTGGACAGGGATGGCACCATATATTTT. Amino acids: CASSLDRDGTIYF.

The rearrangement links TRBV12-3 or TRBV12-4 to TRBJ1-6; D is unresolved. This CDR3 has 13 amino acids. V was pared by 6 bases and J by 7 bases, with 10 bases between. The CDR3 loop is CASSPPGNSPLHF. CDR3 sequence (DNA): TGTGCCAGCAGCCCACCGGGGAATTCACCCCTCCACTTT.

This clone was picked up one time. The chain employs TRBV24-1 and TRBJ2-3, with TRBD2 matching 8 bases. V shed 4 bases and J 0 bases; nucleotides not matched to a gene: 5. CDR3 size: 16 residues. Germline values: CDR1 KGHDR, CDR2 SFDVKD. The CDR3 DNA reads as TGTGCCACCAGTGACTCACTAGCGGAAAGCACAGATACGCAGTATTTT. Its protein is CATSDSLAESTDTQYF.